Sequencing of this TCR beta chain was carried out in a study of cytotoxic CD8 clonotypes in ibrutinib-treated CLL (dated by TCRdb to the early 2020s). The study in broad terms: The cohort had ten to twelve relapsed/refractory and 15 treatment-naive patients; around 17 were IGHV unmutated. Responses were partial in some 24 patients and complete in 2; after median about 70 months follow-up, around 14 stayed in remission and roughly twelve progressed. Response samples were taken after a median of 12 months on treatment, ranging from about 6 to 40 months. On average, each sample had 255,043 productive templates and 94,082 productive rearrangements. Of the 90 or so participants in the trial, about two dozen had longitudinal samples available. Cryopreserved peripheral blood mononuclear cells were obtained prior to treatment, at the time of response, and at either disease progression or sustained remission. All remission and progressive disease samples were collected while patients were still receiving ibrutinib.

The goal of deep resolution MiSeq sequencing was a depth between 1 in 1 million and 1 in 200,000 T cells, and coverage averaged 10x per clonotype. The immunoSEQ hsTCRB Kit was used to generate the TCR beta libraries. As for the original processing: Data were analyzed with ImmunoSEQ Data Assistant and ImmunoSEQ Analyzer, with V, D and J genes assigned per IMGT definitions. Clonality, with values ranging from 0 to 1, was calculated as one minus the normalized Shannon entropy of productive rearrangement frequencies. Public clonotype analysis was restricted to overrepresented clonotypes comprising at least 0.05% of each patient's repertoire. Repertoires from some twelve age-matched healthy donors in immuneACCESS were used as clonality controls. TCRdb stores this immuneACCESS table with in-frame sequences only. Part of the clones is absent; in the studies checked, under half of the shortfall reflects unresolved V genes, and no reason is known for the rest. From that table come the V and J calls and clone size; the DNA was used to work out D and trimming. In all, the sample holds 300,000 or so clones, and roughly 71% of those were seen once. The ten most abundant clones make up around 6.5% of the sample.

This clone was found a few times. The specificity of this receptor is unknown. No quality values exist for individual bases; no much larger clone is one base distant. Broad study findings and their caveats: Public clonotypes were found to be uncommon and were observed to contract or remain stable during treatment; the increase in clonality was shown to reflect expansion of private clonotypes at ibrutinib response. An increase in clonality was observed at ibrutinib response, with clonality remaining stable during sustained remission and falling back toward baseline at progression. Baseline clonality was found to be higher than that of age-matched healthy donors and was strongly correlated with circulating CD8+ T-cell counts. Sustained-remission and progressing patients did not have matched sampling times, and lymph node repertoires were not examined.

CDR1 MRHNA and CDR2 SNTAGT are derived from the germline V gene. The CDR3 contains 14 residues, cysteine and phenylalanine counted. Left in the record is the CDR3 DNA by itself, 42 bases read in frame from the first base. Germline trimming amounts to 4 bases on V and 6 bases on J, with 7 as the count of junction bases outside the gene matches. Around 2 micrograms of genomic DNA were extracted from cryopreserved PBMCs for TCR beta library preparation. Longitudinal blood samples from CLL patients on ibrutinib monotherapy were analyzed using high-throughput TCR beta sequencing. The patients took part in an open-label, single-center phase 2 trial of ibrutinib monotherapy.

The sequencing here drew on PBMCs, taken after 36 months of ibrutinib treatment. The rearranged chain carries TRBV6-4 and TRBJ2-7, and 9 bases in between align with TRBD1. This receptor was identified in a human donor with chronic lymphocytic leukemia. At the DNA level, the sequence is TGTGCCAGCAGTGCCCTGGGACAGGGCGGCGAGCAGTACTTC. Translated, it gives CASSALGQGGEQYF.